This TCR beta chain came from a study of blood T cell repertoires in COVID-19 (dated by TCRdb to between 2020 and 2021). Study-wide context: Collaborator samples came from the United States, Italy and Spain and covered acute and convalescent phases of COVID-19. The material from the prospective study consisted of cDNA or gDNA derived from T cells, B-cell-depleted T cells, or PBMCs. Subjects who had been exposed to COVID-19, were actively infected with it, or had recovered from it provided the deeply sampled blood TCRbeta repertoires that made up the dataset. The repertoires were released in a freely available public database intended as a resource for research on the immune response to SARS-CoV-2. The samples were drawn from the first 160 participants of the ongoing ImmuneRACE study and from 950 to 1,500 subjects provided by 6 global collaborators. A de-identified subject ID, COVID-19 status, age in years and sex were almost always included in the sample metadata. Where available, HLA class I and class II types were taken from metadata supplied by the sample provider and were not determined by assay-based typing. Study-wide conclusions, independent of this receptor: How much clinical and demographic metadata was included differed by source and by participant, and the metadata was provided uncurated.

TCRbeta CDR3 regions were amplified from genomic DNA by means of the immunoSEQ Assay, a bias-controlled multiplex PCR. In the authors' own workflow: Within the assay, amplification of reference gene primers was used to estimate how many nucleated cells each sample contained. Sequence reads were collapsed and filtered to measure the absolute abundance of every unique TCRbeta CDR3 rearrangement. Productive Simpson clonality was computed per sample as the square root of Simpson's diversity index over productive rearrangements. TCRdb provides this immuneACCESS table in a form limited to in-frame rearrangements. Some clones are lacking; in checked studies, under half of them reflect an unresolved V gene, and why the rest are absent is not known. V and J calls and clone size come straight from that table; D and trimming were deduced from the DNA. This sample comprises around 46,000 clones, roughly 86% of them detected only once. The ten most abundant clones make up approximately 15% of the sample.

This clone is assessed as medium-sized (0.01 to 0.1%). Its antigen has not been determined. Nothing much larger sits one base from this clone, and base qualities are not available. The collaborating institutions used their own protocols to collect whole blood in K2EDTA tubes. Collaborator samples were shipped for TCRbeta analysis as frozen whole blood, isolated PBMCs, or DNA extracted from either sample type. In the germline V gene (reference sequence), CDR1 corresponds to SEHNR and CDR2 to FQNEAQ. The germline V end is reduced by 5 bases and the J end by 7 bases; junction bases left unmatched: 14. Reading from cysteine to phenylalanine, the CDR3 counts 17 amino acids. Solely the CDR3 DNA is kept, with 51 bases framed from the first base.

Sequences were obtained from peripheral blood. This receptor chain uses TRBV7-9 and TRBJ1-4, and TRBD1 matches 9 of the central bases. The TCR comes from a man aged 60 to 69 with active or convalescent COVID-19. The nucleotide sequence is TGTGCCAGCAGCCGAAACAGGGGGCGCGGGATGAGTGAAAAACTGTTTTTT. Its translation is CASSRNRGRGMSEKLFF.